These 30 T cell receptor beta chains came from one sample sequenced in a study of patients and donors after allogeneic stem cell transplantation. TCRdb re-called the RT-PCR reads through MiXCR, storing one row per CDR3 protein. This table has about 16,000 distinct CDR3 sequences, 27% appearing once. The sample comprised blood, either unsorted or a sorted T cell fraction (not recorded which). The receptor source for this set is a human donor who was either an allogeneic HSCT recipient or a stem cell or donor lymphocyte infusion donor (not recorded which). It is not recorded whose cells these are; they may come from a transplant donor.

This clonotype was counted only a few times. The V gene is TRBV12-3 or TRBV12-4, the J gene TRBJ1-5; D uncertain. The CDR3 covers 13 residues. V lost 3 bases and J 3 bases, leaving 6 bases between the germline ends. The CDR3 DNA reads as TGTGCCAGCAGTTTTTGGGACAATCAGCCCCAGCATTTT. It yields the protein CASSFWDNQPQHF.

CDR3 in amino acids: CASSIGDRFTDTQYF. The CDR3 coding sequence is TGTGCCAGCAGCATTGGGGACAGATTCACAGATACGCAGTATTTT. The chain joins TRBV9 to TRBJ2-3, with 7 bases lining up with TRBD1. The V and J ends lost 4 bases and 2 bases, in that order; junction bases with no gene match: 7. Germline lookup yields CDR1 SGDLS and CDR2 YYNGEE. This CDR3 has 15 residues.

This clonotype was counted only a few times. This rearrangement joins TRBV7-3 to TRBJ1-6, with D perhaps matching TRBD1 (5 bases). The CDR3 has 13 amino acids. The V gene's germline CDR1 is SGHTA and CDR2 FQGTGA. Trimming removed 3 bases from V and 10 bases from J, with 10 bases in between. The chain's CDR3 is CASSFGGTSPLHF. In DNA form, the CDR3 reads TGTGCCAGCAGCTTTGGGGGAACCTCACCCCTCCACTTT.

This clonotype was detected only a few times. V gene TRBV5-1 combines with J gene TRBJ1-3; D possibly corresponds to TRBD1 (5 bases). The CDR3 runs to 16 residues. Germline lookup yields CDR1 SGHRS and CDR2 YFSETQ. The ends were cut back, 4 bases at V and 0 bases at J, with 14 bases in the middle. DNA of the CDR3: TGCGCCAGCAGCGCCAGGGCAGGGAGCTCTGGAAACACCATATATTTT. Translated, it gives CASSARAGSSGNTIYF.

There are a few counts of this clonotype. The chain employs TRBV5-1 and TRBJ1-1; 10 bases line up with TRBD1. V dropped 3 bases and J dropped 0; count of bases not matched to a gene: 5. The CDR3 is 16 amino acids. CDR1 is SGHRS and CDR2 is YFSETQ in the germline V gene. For the CDR3, the DNA is TGCGCCAGCAGCTCCCGGACAGGGGGAATGAACACTGAAGCTTTCTTT. Residues: CASSSRTGGMNTEAFF. The whole variable domain, remainder taken from reference TRBV5-1 and TRBJ1-1, is KAGVTQTPRYLIKTRGQQVTLSCSPISGHRSVSWYQQTPGQGLQFLFEYFSETQRNKGNFPGRFSGRQFSNSRSEMNVSTLELGDSALYLCASSSRTGGMNTEAFFGQGTRLTVV.

The chain links TRBV20-1 to TRBJ1-5; 9 positions agree with TRBD1. J gave up 2 bases and V 3 bases, and 8 bases lay outside the gene matches. CDR1 DFQATT and CDR2 SNEGSKA come from the germline V gene (reference sequence). This CDR3 is 16 amino acids long. The CDR3 loop is CSASLFRDRGNQPQHF. CDR3 DNA: TGCAGTGCTAGCCTCTTCCGGGACAGGGGCAATCAGCCCCAGCATTTT.

The chain is built from TRBV12-3 or TRBV12-4 and TRBJ2-1, with D unclear. The CDR3 totals 16 residues. Trimming pared 0 bases from V and 0 bases from J, leaving 9 bases between. The CDR3 DNA follows: TGTGCCAGCAGTTTAGCTTTCTCAAGCTCCTACAATGAGCAGTTCTTC. This gives the protein CASSLAFSSSYNEQFF.

This chain connects TRBV4-1 to TRBJ1-6, with D perhaps TRBD1 (5 bases). Trimming shortened V by 4 bases and J by 7 bases, and 11 bases separated the two germline ends. Looked up from germline, CDR1 is MGHRA and CDR2 is YSYEKL. This CDR3 is 14 amino acids long. The CDR3 region has the DNA TGCGCCAGCAGCCCTCTTGGGGGGAATTCACCCCTCCACTTT. Its protein is CASSPLGGNSPLHF.

This clonotype was counted ten times or more. The J gene is TRBJ1-1, the V gene TRBV6-2 or TRBV6-3; D is unresolved. V lost 0 bases to trimming and J lost 0 bases, with 5 bases between them. The CDR3 has 14 amino acids. Germline V gene data show CDR1 as MNHEY and CDR2 as SVGEGT. CDR3 amino acids: CASSYSGVNTEAFF. CDR3 nucleotides: TGTGCCAGCAGTTACTCCGGGGTGAACACTGAAGCTTTCTTT.

This clonotype was found a few times. This chain links TRBV30 with TRBJ1-4; no definite D call. The CDR3 extends over 14 amino acids. CDR1 and CDR2 (germline): GTSNPN, SVGIG (reference sequence). V lost 5 bases and J lost 5, with 15 bases in between. The CDR3 spells CAWGDPAANEKLFF. CDR3 DNA sequence: TGTGCCTGGGGAGACCCCGCGGCAAATGAAAAACTGTTTTTT.

The table lists this clonotype with a few counts. This chain joins TRBV6-2 or TRBV6-3 and TRBJ1-2; no firm D call. In germline, CDR1 is MNHEY, CDR2 SVGEGT. The CDR3 is 15 amino acids. Trimming took off 6 bases at V and 8 bases at J, with 22 bases between the two ends. CDR3 sequence: CASSHPSAFPTGYTF. The CDR3 DNA reads TGTGCCAGCAGCCATCCATCGGCCTTCCCTACCGGCTACACCTTC.

This clonotype was observed a single time. V gene TRBV4-1 combines with J gene TRBJ2-4; TRBD1 might be the D (5 bases). Germline CDR1 MGHRA, CDR2 YSYEKL. The CDR3 runs to 16 residues. The germline V and J ends were trimmed by 1 base and 5 bases, with 15 bases remaining between them. In DNA form, the CDR3 reads TGCGCCAGCAGCCAAGTATCAGGGAATCGCGAAAACATTCAGTACTTC. Translating it yields CASSQVSGNRENIQYF.

This clonotype showed up just a few times. V is TRBV10-3 and J is TRBJ2-5; 7 bases align to TRBD2. Trimming took 6 bases from V and 9 from J; bases not matched to a gene: 7. The germline gives CDR1 ENHRY, CDR2 SYGVKD. The CDR3 sequence is 12 residues long. CDR3 sequence: CAIRASGGAQYF. The DNA for the CDR3 is TGTGCCATCAGAGCTAGCGGCGGGGCCCAGTACTTC.

This clonotype came up once. J is TRBJ2-1 and V is TRBV5-1; 11 nucleotides align to TRBD2. CDR3 length: 19 residues. The V segment lost 0 bases and the J segment 6 bases; nucleotides outside the gene matches: 14. Per the germline V gene, CDR1 is SGHRS and CDR2 is YFSETQ. The CDR3 here is CASSLVLTSGGHLGNEQFF. The CDR3 DNA reads TGCGCCAGCAGCTTGGTCCTCACTAGCGGGGGCCACCTCGGCAATGAGCAGTTCTTC.

This chain uses TRBV2 with TRBJ1-1, with 7 bases fitting TRBD1. This CDR3 region has 13 residues. With V trimmed by 6 bases and J by 6 bases, 7 bases remained unmatched. In germline, CDR1 is SNHLY, CDR2 FYNNEI. The CDR3 nucleotides read TGTGCCAGCAGCGCAGGGGGGTATGCTGAAGCTTTCTTT. Residues: CASSAGGYAEAFF.

This clonotype occurred a few times. The chain has TRBV5-1 and TRBJ2-7; D gene uncertain. CDR3 size: 12 residues. V was cut by 0 bases and J by 6 bases, with 7 bases left in between. Looked up from germline, CDR1 is SGHRS and CDR2 is YFSETQ. CDR3: CASSLGWSEQYF. Written as DNA, the CDR3 is TGCGCCAGCAGCTTGGGATGGAGCGAGCAGTACTTC.

The chain is built from TRBV29-1 and TRBJ1-3; 7 bases map to TRBD1. The CDR3 length is 13 residues. The J segment lost 0 bases and the V segment lost 5 bases, leaving 1 base of the junction unmatched. Germline V gene sequence: CDR1 SQVTM, CDR2 ANQGSEA. This CDR3 reads CSVNRGSGNTIYF. In DNA form, the CDR3 reads TGCAGCGTTAACAGGGGCTCTGGAAACACCATATATTTT.

In this sample, this clonotype turned up many times. The chain employs TRBV12-3 or TRBV12-4 and TRBJ1-2; D is undetermined. The ends were cut back, 1 base at V and 3 bases at J, with 9 bases in the middle. The CDR3 extends over 14 amino acids. CDR3 in amino acids: CASSLVWRDYGYTF. The CDR3 region has the DNA TGTGCCAGCAGTTTAGTTTGGAGGGACTATGGCTACACCTTC.

There are a few counts of this clonotype. The CDR3: CASSHRTGGNEKLFF. The CDR3 DNA reads as TGTGCCAGCAGCCACAGGACAGGGGGCAATGAAAAACTGTTTTTT. The chain is built from TRBV3-1 and TRBJ1-4; TRBD1 aligns across 11 bases. The V gene end was trimmed by 3 bases and the J gene end by 5 bases; junction bases not matched to a gene: 2. CDR1 is LGHDT and CDR2 is YNNKEL in the germline V gene (reference sequence). There are 15 residues in the CDR3.

This clonotype came up many times. The chain carries TRBV4-2 and TRBJ1-2; no definite D call. Germline-derived CDR1 and CDR2 are LGHNA and YNFKEQ. The CDR3 is 15 residues long. Trimming stripped 0 bases from V and 10 bases from J, with 18 bases between. The CDR3 region has the DNA TGTGCCAGCAGCCAAGATCGGGGATGGCTACAACACTACACCTTC. This encodes CASSQDRGWLQHYTF.

In this sample, this clonotype turned up once. The chain combines TRBV6-1 with TRBJ2-7, with D hard to call. Germline V CDR1 and CDR2: MNHNS, SASEGT. The CDR3 loop spans 16 amino acids. Trimming left V 5 bases short and J 3 bases short, with 20 bases between. The CDR3 nucleotides read TGTGCCAGCAGTTCAACGGAGCCTTCGAGGTTCTACGAGCAGTACTTC. It yields the protein CASSSTEPSRFYEQYF.

V usage is TRBV4-1 and J usage is TRBJ2-3; D may be TRBD2 (5 bases). Germline V gene lookup returns CDR1 MGHRA and CDR2 YSYEKL. The CDR3 loop spans 17 amino acids. Trimming shortened V by 0 bases and J by 6 bases, and 19 bases separated the two germline ends. The DNA of the CDR3 is TGCGCCAGCAGCCAAGATAAGCTAGCAGTACTCGGGGATACGCAGTATTTT. Residues: CASSQDKLAVLGDTQYF.

This rearrangement joins TRBV6-6 to TRBJ1-2, with 9 bases that match TRBD1. The CDR3 extends over 14 amino acids. The V and J ends lost 7 bases and 4 bases, in that order; junction bases with no gene match: 7. Germline CDR1 and CDR2: MNHNY and SVGAGI (reference sequence). The chain's CDR3 is CASTGTGFVYGYTF. CDR3 coding DNA: TGTGCCAGCACTGGGACAGGGTTCGTCTATGGCTACACCTTC.

This clonotype is judged medium-sized (0.01 to 0.1%). The V gene is TRBV5-1, the J gene TRBJ1-1; TRBD1 aligns across 7 bases. The CDR3 loop spans 16 amino acids. The junction had 8 bases not matched to a gene; V was cut back by 1 base and J by 2 bases. Germline V gene data show CDR1 as SGHRS and CDR2 as YFSETQ. Here the CDR3 reads CASSLQTGRPNTEAFF. CDR3 nucleotide sequence: TGCGCCAGCAGCTTGCAGACAGGGAGACCAAACACTGAAGCTTTCTTT.

This chain connects TRBV18 to TRBJ1-1, with 7 bases lining up with TRBD1. In germline, CDR1 is KGHSH, CDR2 LQKENI. J was trimmed by 5 bases and V by 3 bases; bases with no gene match: 6. The CDR3 is made up of 14 amino acids. The CDR3 reads CASSPRQGETEAFF. DNA for the CDR3: TGTGCCAGCTCACCCAGACAGGGTGAGACTGAAGCTTTCTTT.

This clonotype was counted between two and nine times. The V call is TRBV5-1, the J call TRBJ1-6; D gene unclear. CDR1 and CDR2 from the germline V gene are SGHRS and YFSETQ. This CDR3 has 15 amino acids. V lost 0 bases to trimming and J lost 2 bases, with 6 bases between them. This CDR3 reads CASSLELPYNSPLHF. CDR3 coding DNA: TGCGCCAGCAGCTTGGAGCTCCCCTATAATTCACCCCTCCACTTT. Complete variable domain (other parts from reference TRBV5-1 and TRBJ1-6): KAGVTQTPRYLIKTRGQQVTLSCSPISGHRSVSWYQQTPGQGLQFLFEYFSETQRNKGNFPGRFSGRQFSNSRSEMNVSTLELGDSALYLCASSLELPYNSPLHFGNGTRLTVT.

The V call is TRBV28, the J call TRBJ1-2; D is unclear. The germline V and J ends were trimmed by 6 bases and 5 bases, with 7 bases remaining between them. This CDR3 region has 11 residues. The germline V gene encodes CDR1 MDHEN and CDR2 SYDVKM. The chain's CDR3 is CASRVRYGYTF. The CDR3 bases are TGTGCCAGCAGGGTCCGGTATGGCTACACCTTC.

This clonotype was recorded a few times. The rearrangement uses TRBV7-2 and TRBJ1-3; D is unclear. The CDR3 length is 14 residues. V was shortened by 5 bases and J by 0 bases, with 8 bases between the two germline ends. CDR1 and CDR2 from the germline V gene are SGHTA and FQGNSA. CDR3 bases: TGTGCCAGCAGCCCGTGGGGCTCTGGAAACACCATATATTTT. Residues: CASSPWGSGNTIYF.

By share, this clonotype ranks as large (0.1 to 1%). The chain combines TRBV10-3 with TRBJ1-1; D call uncertain. V was cut by 2 bases and J by 0 bases, with 7 bases left in between. Germline loops: CDR1 ENHRY, CDR2 SYGVKD. This CDR3 spans 14 amino acids. In DNA form, the CDR3 reads TGTGCCATCAGTGAGCCAACTTTGAACACTGAAGCTTTCTTT. Translated, it gives CAISEPTLNTEAFF.

The chain couples TRBV27 to TRBJ1-6, with unresolved D. The CDR3 length is 14 residues. The ends were cut back, 2 bases at V and 7 bases at J, with 9 bases in the middle. In germline, CDR1 is MNHEY, CDR2 SMNVEV (reference sequence). CDR3 sequence (DNA): TGTGCCAGCAGTTTAACAGTCCAAAATTCACCCCTCCACTTT. This gives the protein CASSLTVQNSPLHF.